The subject of this entry is one T cell receptor beta chain. Looked up from germline, CDR1 is SEHNR and CDR2 is FQNEAQ (reference sequence). After removal of 5 bases from V and 7 bases from J, the junction contained 10 bases not matched to a gene. This CDR3 has 15 residues. This specimen comes from a study of cytomegalovirus exposure and HLA in healthy donors. 60 Vbeta and 13 Jbeta primers were used in PCR. The repertoire was sequenced with immunoSEQ multiplex PCR; TCRdb's copy has only in-frame clones and lacks some. The table includes about 270,000 clones, under 80% detected once. Donors likely had unrecorded immune exposures despite being nominally healthy when sampled.

Sequences were obtained from PBMCs. The TCR sequence derives from a female donor in good health and CMV-seronegative. The chain carries TRBV7-9 and TRBJ1-2; 10 nucleotides line up with TRBD1. The CDR3 nucleotides are TGTGCCAGCAGCCTAAAGGGACAGGGGAGTGGTGGCTACACCTTC. Translation gives CASSLKGQGSGGYTF.